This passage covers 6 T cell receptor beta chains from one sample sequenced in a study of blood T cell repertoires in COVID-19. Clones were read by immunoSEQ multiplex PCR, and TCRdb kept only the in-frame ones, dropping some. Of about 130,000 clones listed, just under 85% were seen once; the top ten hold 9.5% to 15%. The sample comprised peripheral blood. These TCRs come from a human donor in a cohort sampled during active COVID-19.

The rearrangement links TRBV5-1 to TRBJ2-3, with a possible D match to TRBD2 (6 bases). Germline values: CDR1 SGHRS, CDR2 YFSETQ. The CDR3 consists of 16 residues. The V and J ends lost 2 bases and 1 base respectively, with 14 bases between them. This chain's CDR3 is CASSLRTGGRTDTQYF. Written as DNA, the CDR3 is TGCGCCAGCAGCTTACGGACCGGGGGTCGCACAGATACGCAGTATTTT.

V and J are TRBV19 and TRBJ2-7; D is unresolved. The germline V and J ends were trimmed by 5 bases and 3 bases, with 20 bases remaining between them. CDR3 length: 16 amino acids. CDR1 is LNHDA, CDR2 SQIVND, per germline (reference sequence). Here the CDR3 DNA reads TGTGCCAGTAGTGCCCAAGCGAACTCCGCCATCTACGAGCAGTACTTC. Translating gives CASSAQANSAIYEQYF.

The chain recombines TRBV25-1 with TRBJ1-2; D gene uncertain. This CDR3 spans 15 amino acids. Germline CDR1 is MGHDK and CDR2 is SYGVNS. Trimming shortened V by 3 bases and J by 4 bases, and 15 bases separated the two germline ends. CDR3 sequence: CASSETEKSVYGYTF. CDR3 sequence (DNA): TGTGCCAGCAGTGAGACGGAGAAGTCGGTCTATGGCTACACCTTC.

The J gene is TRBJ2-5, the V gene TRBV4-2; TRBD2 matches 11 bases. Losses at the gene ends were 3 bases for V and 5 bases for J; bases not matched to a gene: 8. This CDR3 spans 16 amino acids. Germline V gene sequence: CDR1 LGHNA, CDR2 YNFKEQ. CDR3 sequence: CASSQPGTSGGETQYF. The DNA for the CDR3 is TGTGCCAGCAGCCAGCCGGGGACTAGCGGTGGGGAGACCCAGTACTTC.

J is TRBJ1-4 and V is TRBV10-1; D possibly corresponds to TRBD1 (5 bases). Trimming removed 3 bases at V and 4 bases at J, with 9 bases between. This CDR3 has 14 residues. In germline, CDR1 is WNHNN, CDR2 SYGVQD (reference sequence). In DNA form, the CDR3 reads TGCGCCAGCAGTGACCACAGGAGTAATGAAAAACTGTTTTTT. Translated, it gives CASSDHRSNEKLFF.

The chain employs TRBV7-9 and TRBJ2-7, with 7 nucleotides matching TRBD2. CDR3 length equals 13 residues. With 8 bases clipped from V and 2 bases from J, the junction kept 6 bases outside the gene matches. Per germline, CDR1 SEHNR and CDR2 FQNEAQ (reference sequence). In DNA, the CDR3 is TGTGCCAGCTCCCCCCGGGGGGCCTACGAGCAGTACTTC. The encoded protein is CASSPRGAYEQYF.